These 10 T cell receptor beta chains were sequenced from one sample in a study of glioma-infiltrating T cells. Using RNA template, CDR3s of TCR alpha and beta were amplified with iRepertoire arm-PCR. TCRdb processed the multiplex PCR reads anew with MiXCR; each CDR3 protein has one entry. The table records more than 300,000 distinct CDR3 sequences, 41% of them present only once. Sequenced sample: glioma tissue, nonneoplastic brain tissue, or PBMCs (not recorded which). The receptors originated from a human donor with low-grade glioma or glioblastoma, undergoing nonglioma brain surgery, or in good health (not recorded which).

This clonotype was seen many times. The chain recombines TRBV28 with TRBJ1-2, with D uncertain. This CDR3 comprises 13 residues. The germline V gene encodes CDR1 MDHEN and CDR2 SYDVKM. V was cut by 5 bases and J by 8 bases, with 15 bases left in between. For the CDR3, the DNA is TGTGCCAGCAGTCCTGTCGGAGTAAGGGGCTACACCTTC. Translating it yields CASSPVGVRGYTF.

V gene TRBV5-1 combines with J gene TRBJ1-4, with D hard to call. CDR3 length: 15 amino acids. V was cut by 1 base and J by 0 bases, with 7 bases left in between. The germline CDR1 and CDR2 sequences are SGHRS and YFSETQ. The CDR3 region has the DNA TGCGCCAGCAGCTTGATTCCGGCAACTAATGAAAAACTGTTTTTT. Translated, it gives CASSLIPATNEKLFF.

A word on this clonotype: The junction departs from the called germline gene at one end, perhaps through a read error. The genes are TRBV4-3 and TRBJ1-1, with D uncertain. This CDR3 has 14 amino acids. The V gene's germline CDR1 is LGHNA and CDR2 YSLEER. The CDR3 nucleotides read TGCGCCAGCAGACCCGGACGTTTTGACACTGAAGCTTCCTTT. It translates to CASRPGRFDTEASF.

This clonotype has ten or more counts. The chain links TRBV20-1 to TRBJ1-2; a weak D match, TRBD1 (5 bases). Germline CDR1 is DFQATT and CDR2 is SNEGSKA (reference sequence). The CDR3 runs 13 residues. Trimming pared 4 bases from V and 2 bases from J, leaving 11 bases between. CDR3 sequence reads: CSAKGPNNYGYTF. CDR3 sequence (DNA): TGCAGTGCTAAGGGACCGAACAACTATGGCTACACCTTC.

This clonotype was seen a few times. V and J are TRBV4-1 and TRBJ2-5; 8 nucleotides align to TRBD2. CDR3 length: 19 residues. Losses at the gene ends were 3 bases for V and 2 bases for J; bases not matched to a gene: 17. CDR1 and CDR2 from the germline V gene are MGHRA and YSYEKL. The CDR3 is CASSHYPGLEVPVQETQYF. CDR3 nucleotides: TGCGCCAGCAGCCATTATCCGGGACTAGAGGTCCCGGTACAAGAGACCCAGTACTTC.

The chain couples TRBV6-5 to TRBJ2-5; D gene uncertain. Germline assignment: CDR1 MNHEY and CDR2 SVGAGI. The CDR3 covers 12 residues. V was cut by 10 bases and J by 2 bases, with 11 bases left in between. CDR3 nucleotides: TGTGCCATCAAGGGCGGACAAGAGACCCAGTACTTC. Translating it yields CAIKGGQETQYF.

This clonotype was detected many times. The genes are TRBV7-2 and TRBJ2-1, with 9 bases matching TRBD2. This CDR3 region has 15 residues. V lost 2 bases and J lost 5; bases outside the gene matches: 4. The germline CDR1 and CDR2 sequences are SGHTA and FQGNSA. This CDR3 is CASSLFGTSHNEQFF. CDR3 bases: TGTGCCAGCAGCTTATTTGGGACTAGCCACAATGAGCAGTTCTTC.

This clonotype was seen ten or more times. The rearrangement uses TRBV6-1 and TRBJ2-1; 9 nucleotides line up with TRBD2. Germline CDR1 and CDR2: MNHNS and SASEGT. CDR3 length: 16 residues. V dropped 5 bases and J dropped 5; count of bases not matched to a gene: 10. CDR3 protein: CASSHSTSGQNNEQFF. The CDR3 nucleotides are TGTGCCAGCAGTCATTCGACTAGCGGCCAAAACAATGAGCAGTTCTTC.

The chain employs TRBV5-4 and TRBJ2-3; the D call may be TRBD1 or TRBD2 (6 bases each). V lost 0 bases and J 1 base, leaving 12 bases between the germline ends. This CDR3 spans 16 amino acids. Germline V gene lookup returns CDR1 SGHNT and CDR2 YYREEE (reference sequence). The CDR3, as DNA: TGTGCCAGCAGCTTGGAGGGGGGCGTAGGCACAGATACGCAGTATTTT. As protein: CASSLEGGVGTDTQYF.

This clonotype has a handful of counts. This rearrangement joins TRBV6-1 to TRBJ1-4; TRBD1 might be the D (5 bases). The CDR3 has 15 residues. Germline V lookup: CDR1 MNHNS, CDR2 SASEGT. Trimming shortened V by 6 bases and J by 4 bases, and 15 bases separated the two germline ends. The CDR3 sequence is CASSESGRSNEKLFF. CDR3 nucleotide sequence: TGTGCCAGCAGCGAGTCAGGGAGGAGTAATGAAAAACTGTTTTTT.